The 7 T cell receptor beta chains listed next were all sequenced from one sample in a study of shared clonotypes between healthy human individuals. Some clones are missing from TCRdb's copy, which holds only in-frame ones; the method was immunoSEQ multiplex PCR. This sample has 650,000 to 750,000 clones, with approximately 75% found just once. Sequencing input: memory CD4+ T cells sorted from blood. Described subset: CD45RA-negative fraction. The receptors stem from a woman aged 25-40 years in good health.

The chain is built from TRBV6-5 and TRBJ2-3, with 11 bases aligning to TRBD2. This CDR3 has 15 residues. CDR1 and CDR2 from the germline V gene are MNHEY and SVGAGI. After removal of 6 bases from V and 4 bases from J, the junction contained 6 bases not matched to a gene. CDR3 region: CASRTGLAGSDTQYF. CDR3 bases: TGTGCCAGCAGAACCGGACTAGCGGGCTCAGATACGCAGTATTTT.

The chain recombines TRBV2 with TRBJ2-1; 10 positions agree with TRBD2. This CDR3 is 14 amino acids long. V lost 10 bases, J lost 4 bases, and 7 bases stayed unmatched. Germline values: CDR1 SNHLY, CDR2 FYNNEI. The CDR3 sequence: CATSLAGGYNEQFF. Here the CDR3 DNA reads TGTGCCACCTCGTTAGCGGGAGGTTACAATGAGCAGTTCTTC. Supplemented by reference TRBV2 and TRBJ2-1, the full variable domain reads EPEVTQTPSHQVTQMGQEVILRCVPISNHLYFYWYRQILGQKVEFLVSFYNNEISEKSEIFDDQFSVERPDGSNFTLKIRSTKLEDSAMYFCATSLAGGYNEQFFGPGTRLTVL.

The chain carries TRBV6-4 and TRBJ2-1, with 10 bases lining up with TRBD2. CDR3 size: 16 residues. The trim removed 1 base at V and 6 bases at J, leaving 6 bases unmatched. Germline CDR1 and CDR2: MRHNA and SNTAGT. Written as DNA, the CDR3 is TGTGCCAGCAGTGACTTAGAGCGGGAGGGCATCAATGAGCAGTTCTTC. Translating gives CASSDLEREGINEQFF.

This clone was recorded a few times. The chain links TRBV12-5 to TRBJ1-2; unclear D gene. This CDR3 has 10 amino acids. Germline CDR1 LGHNT, CDR2 FRNRAP. V lost 3 bases and J lost 4, with 0 bases in between. The DNA of the CDR3 is TGTGCTAGTGGTTTCTATGGCTACACCTTC. Amino acid sequence: CASGFYGYTF.

The table lists this clone with a few counts. The V gene is TRBV7-9, the J gene TRBJ1-1; D unclear. Germline V gives CDR1 SEHNR, CDR2 FQNEAQ (reference sequence). V dropped 3 bases and J dropped 4 bases, with 6 bases sitting between them. The CDR3 is 12 residues long. This chain's CDR3 is CASSFSSTEAFF. CDR3 nucleotides: TGTGCCAGCAGCTTTAGTAGCACTGAAGCTTTCTTT.

CDR3 coding DNA: TGTGCCAGCAGCCGGGGACAGGGTGGTGGGTCCTACGAGCAGTACTTC. It encodes CASSRGQGGGSYEQYF. The genes are TRBV28 and TRBJ2-7; 9 positions match TRBD1. The CDR3 loop spans 16 amino acids. Germline V gene data show CDR1 as MDHEN and CDR2 as SYDVKM. V was clipped by 6 bases and J by 1 base; unmatched bases: 10.

As for this clone: Other nucleotide sequences in the sample specify the same CDR3. The rearrangement joins TRBV11-2 to TRBJ1-4; no clear D gene. The germline CDR1 and CDR2 sequences are SGHAT and FQNNGV. Trimming left V 3 bases short and J 5 bases short, with 10 bases between. This CDR3 is built from 14 residues. This chain's CDR3 is CASSLVGYNEKLFF. The CDR3 coding sequence is TGTGCCAGCAGCTTGGTAGGGTACAATGAAAAACTGTTTTTT.